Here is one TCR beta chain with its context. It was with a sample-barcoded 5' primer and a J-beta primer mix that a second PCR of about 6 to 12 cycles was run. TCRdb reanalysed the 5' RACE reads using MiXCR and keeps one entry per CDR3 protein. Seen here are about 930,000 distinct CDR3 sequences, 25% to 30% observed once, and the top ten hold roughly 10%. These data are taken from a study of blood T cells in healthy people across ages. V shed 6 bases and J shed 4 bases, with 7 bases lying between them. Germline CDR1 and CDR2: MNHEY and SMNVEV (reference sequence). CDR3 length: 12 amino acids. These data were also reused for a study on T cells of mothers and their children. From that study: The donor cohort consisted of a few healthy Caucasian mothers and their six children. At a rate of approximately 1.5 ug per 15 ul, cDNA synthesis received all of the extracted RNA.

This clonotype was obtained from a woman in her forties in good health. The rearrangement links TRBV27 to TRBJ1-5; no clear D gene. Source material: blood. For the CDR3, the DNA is TGTGCCAGCAGCAAAATGAATCAGCCCCAGCATTTT. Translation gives CASSKMNQPQHF.